Presented here are 10 T cell receptor beta chains from one specimen sequenced in a study of radiotherapy plus CTLA-4 blockade in lung cancer. The table came from immunoSEQ multiplex PCR; TCRdb's copy has only in-frame clones and leaves some out. The top ten clones hold more than 9% of a sample with around 80,000 clones, less than 85% of them seen once. The sequenced sample was peripheral blood, obtained from a patient treated with radiotherapy plus ipilimumab. The receptor set was obtained from a human donor with non-small cell lung cancer whose response to radiotherapy plus ipilimumab could not be evaluated.

The chain has TRBV30 and TRBJ2-5; D possibly matches TRBD1 or TRBD2 (5 bases each). Germline assignment: CDR1 GTSNPN and CDR2 SVGIG (reference sequence). V lost 5 bases and J lost 2, with 24 bases in between. The CDR3 spans 17 residues. The CDR3, as DNA: TGTGCCTGGGGTGGGACCCGCCTATCGTGGACACAAGAGACCCAGTACTTC. This gives the protein CAWGGTRLSWTQETQYF. Full variable domain (remainder filled in from reference TRBV30 and TRBJ2-5): SQTIHQWPATLVQPVGSPLSLECTVEGTSNPNLYWYRQAAGRGLQLLFYSVGIGQISSEVPQNLSASRPQDRQFILSSKKLLLSDSGFYLCAWGGTRLSWTQETQYFGPGTRLLVL.

This chain uses TRBV30 with TRBJ1-3; weak D call: TRBD1 (5 bases). The V and J ends lost 2 bases and 0 bases respectively, with 14 bases between them. The CDR3 length is 16 residues. Germline CDR1 is GTSNPN and CDR2 is SVGIG (reference sequence). CDR3 nucleotides: TGTGCCTGGAGTCTCGGGACTGCTTTCTCTGGAAACACCATATATTTT. Its translation is CAWSLGTAFSGNTIYF.

The table lists this clone with a few counts. V usage is TRBV19 and J usage is TRBJ1-5, with D tentatively TRBD1 (5 bases). V was clipped by 7 bases and J by 2 bases, with 18 bases between them. CDR3 length: 16 residues. Germline loops: CDR1 LNHDA, CDR2 SQIVND (reference sequence). The CDR3 is CASTHRGVMGNQPQHF. The CDR3 DNA follows: TGTGCCAGTACCCATAGGGGTGTGATGGGCAATCAGCCCCAGCATTTT.

V is TRBV5-1 and J is TRBJ1-1; possible D gene TRBD1, 6 bases. Looked up from germline, CDR1 is SGHRS and CDR2 is YFSETQ. V lost 1 base, J lost 5 bases, and 12 bases lay in between. The CDR3 spans 14 residues. Here the CDR3 DNA reads TGCGCCAGCAGCTTGACAGGGATTTATACTGAAGCTTTCTTT. The encoded protein is CASSLTGIYTEAFF.

This clone is labeled medium-sized (0.01 to 0.1%). CDR3 sequence (DNA): TGTGCCATCAGGGCGTCCGGTGGGACAAGGTCGGGCGAGCAGTACTTC. This gives the protein CAIRASGGTRSGEQYF. The rearrangement links TRBV10-3 to TRBJ2-7; perhaps TRBD1 as D (6 bases). Per germline, CDR1 ENHRY and CDR2 SYGVKD. CDR3 length: 16 amino acids. Trimming took 6 bases from V and 6 from J, leaving 24 bases between them.

The genes are TRBV15 and TRBJ1-3, with D perhaps matching TRBD1 (6 bases). The CDR3 sequence is 14 residues long. Germline CDR1 reads LNHNV; CDR2 reads YYDKDF (reference sequence). V was shortened by 1 base and J by 2 bases, with 6 bases between the two germline ends. The CDR3 DNA sequence: TGTGCCACCAGCAGAGGGACAGCTGGAAACACCATATATTTT. Amino acid sequence: CATSRGTAGNTIYF. The complete variable domain, with remaining parts taken from reference TRBV15 and TRBJ1-3, reads DAMVIQNPRYQVTQFGKPVTLSCSQTLNHNVMYWYQQKSSQAPKLLFHYYDKDFNNEADTPDNFQSRRPNTSFCFLDIRSPGLGDTAMYLCATSRGTAGNTIYFGEGSWLTVV.

In its sample, this clone was seen a few times. The chain carries TRBV2 and TRBJ2-5, with D perhaps matching TRBD2 (6 bases). The V gene's germline CDR1 is SNHLY and CDR2 FYNNEI. The CDR3 sequence is 13 residues long. Between the trimmed V and J ends, which lost 6 bases and 2 bases, there was a span of 10 bases. The CDR3 protein is CASRLGRQETQYF. The CDR3 DNA follows: TGTGCCAGCAGACTGGGGAGGCAAGAGACCCAGTACTTC.

In this sample, this clone turned up a few times. The V and J genes are TRBV7-2 and TRBJ2-1, with TRBD2 matching over 9 bases. The ends lost 1 base at V and 9 bases at J; junction bases unmatched: 7. This CDR3 has 15 amino acids. Germline V gene data show CDR1 as SGHTA and CDR2 as FQGNSA. The CDR3 DNA sequence: TGTGCCAGCAGCTTAGGCGGGAGGGCATCTCGTGAGCAGTTCTTC. Translated: CASSLGGRASREQFF.

V usage is TRBV27 and J usage is TRBJ1-1, with D possibly TRBD1 on 6 matching bases. CDR3 length: 16 residues. Germline lookup yields CDR1 MNHEY and CDR2 SMNVEV (reference sequence). Between the trimmed V and J ends, which lost 5 bases and 0 bases, there was a span of 16 bases. CDR3 amino acids: CASSTLQGNMNTEAFF. In DNA form, the CDR3 reads TGTGCCAGCAGTACCCTACAGGGTAACATGAACACTGAAGCTTTCTTT.

The chain has TRBV7-2 and TRBJ2-7; TRBD1 is a possible D gene (6 bases). CDR3 length equals 17 residues. V lost 1 base to trimming and J lost 0 bases, with 16 bases between them. CDR1 and CDR2 (germline): SGHTA, FQGNSA. CDR3 residues: CASSLVTGQINSYEQYF. For the CDR3, the DNA is TGTGCCAGCAGCTTAGTTACTGGACAGATCAACTCCTACGAGCAGTACTTC.